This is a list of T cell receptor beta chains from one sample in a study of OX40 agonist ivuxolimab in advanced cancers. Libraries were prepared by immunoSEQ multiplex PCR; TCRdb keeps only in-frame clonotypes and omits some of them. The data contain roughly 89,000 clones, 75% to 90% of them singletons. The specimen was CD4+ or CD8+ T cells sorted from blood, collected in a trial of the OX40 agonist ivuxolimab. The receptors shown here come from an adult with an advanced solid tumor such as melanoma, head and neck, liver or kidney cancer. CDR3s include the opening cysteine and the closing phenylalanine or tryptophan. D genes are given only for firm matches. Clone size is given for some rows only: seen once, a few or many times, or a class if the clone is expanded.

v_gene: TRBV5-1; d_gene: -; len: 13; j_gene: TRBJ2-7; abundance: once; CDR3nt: TGCGCCAGCAGCTTAGTCAGATCCTACGAGCAGTACTTC; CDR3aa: CASSLVRSYEQYF
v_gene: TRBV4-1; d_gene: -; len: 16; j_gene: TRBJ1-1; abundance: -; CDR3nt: TGCGCCAGCAGCCAAGATGGGGGGGCGGGGAACACTGAAGCTTTCTTT; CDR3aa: CASSQDGGAGNTEAFF
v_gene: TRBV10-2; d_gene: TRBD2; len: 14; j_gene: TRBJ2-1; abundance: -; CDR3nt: TGCGCCACCAGAAGCGGGACCTCCTACAATGAGCAGTTCTTC; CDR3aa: CATRSGTSYNEQFF
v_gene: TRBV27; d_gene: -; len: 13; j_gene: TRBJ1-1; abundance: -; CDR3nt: TGTGCCAGCAGACAGGGCCTCTACACTGAAGCTTTCTTT; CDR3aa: CASRQGLYTEAFF
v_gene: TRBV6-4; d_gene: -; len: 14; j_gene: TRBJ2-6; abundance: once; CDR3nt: TGTGCCAGCAGTCGACAGTCTGGGGCCAACGTCCTGACTTTC; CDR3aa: CASSRQSGANVLTF
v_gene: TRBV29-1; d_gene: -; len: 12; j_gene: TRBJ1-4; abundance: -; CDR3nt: TGCAGCGTTCCAGGGTTAAATGAAAAACTGTTTTTT; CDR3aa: CSVPGLNEKLFF
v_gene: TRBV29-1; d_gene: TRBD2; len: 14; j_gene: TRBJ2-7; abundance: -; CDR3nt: TGCAGCGTTGAGGGACTAGCGGGAACCAACGAGCAGTACTTC; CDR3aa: CSVEGLAGTNEQYF
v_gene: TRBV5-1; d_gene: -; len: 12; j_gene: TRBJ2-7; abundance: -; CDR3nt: TGCGCCAGCAGGACCTCGGGGGAGGAGCAGTACTTC; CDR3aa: CASRTSGEEQYF
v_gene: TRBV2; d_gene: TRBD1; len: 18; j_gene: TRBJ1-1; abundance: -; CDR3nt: TGTGCCAGCAGTGAAAACGGTCCAGGGGGCATGGATGGGACTGAAGCTTTCTTT; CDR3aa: CASSENGPGGMDGTEAFF
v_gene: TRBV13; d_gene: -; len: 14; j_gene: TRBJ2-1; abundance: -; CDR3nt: TGTGCCAGCAGCACAATGAGCTCCTACAATGAGCAGTTCTTC; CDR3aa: CASSTMSSYNEQFF
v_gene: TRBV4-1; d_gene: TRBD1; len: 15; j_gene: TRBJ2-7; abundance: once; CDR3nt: TGCGCCAGCAGCCAGGCGGGACAGGGATCCTACGAGCAGTACTTC; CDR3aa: CASSQAGQGSYEQYF
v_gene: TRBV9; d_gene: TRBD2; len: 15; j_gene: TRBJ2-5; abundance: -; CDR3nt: TGTGCCAGCAGCCAGGGAGCGGGACCTCAAGAGACCCAGTACTTC; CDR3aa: CASSQGAGPQETQYF
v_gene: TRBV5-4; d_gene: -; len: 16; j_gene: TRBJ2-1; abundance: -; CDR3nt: TGTGCCAGCAGCTTGGCGGTGGAGGGTCGATACAATGAGCAGTTCTTC; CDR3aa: CASSLAVEGRYNEQFF
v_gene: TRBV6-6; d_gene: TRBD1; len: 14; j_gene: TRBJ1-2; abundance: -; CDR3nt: TGTGCCAGCAGTTACGGACAGGGTTTCTATGGCTACACCTTC; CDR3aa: CASSYGQGFYGYTF
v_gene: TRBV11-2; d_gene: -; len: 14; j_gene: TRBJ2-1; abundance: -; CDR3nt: TGTGCCAGCAGTCCGGGACATGCATACAATGAGCAGTTCTTC; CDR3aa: CASSPGHAYNEQFF
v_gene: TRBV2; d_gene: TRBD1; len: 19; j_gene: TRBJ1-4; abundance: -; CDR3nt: TGTGCCAGCAGTACCCCCGGGACAGGGATTCTGGCAACTAATGAAAAACTGTTTTTT; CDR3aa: CASSTPGTGILATNEKLFF
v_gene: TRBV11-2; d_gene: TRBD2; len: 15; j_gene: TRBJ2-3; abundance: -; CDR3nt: TGTGCCAGCAGGCGTAGCGGGGCCCTTGTACATACGCAGTATTTT; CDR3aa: CASRRSGALVHTQYF
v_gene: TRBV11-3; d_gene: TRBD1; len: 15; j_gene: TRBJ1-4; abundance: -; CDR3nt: TGTGCCAGCAGCCCCCTCGGGACAGGGGGTGAAAAACTGTTTTTT; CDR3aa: CASSPLGTGGEKLFF
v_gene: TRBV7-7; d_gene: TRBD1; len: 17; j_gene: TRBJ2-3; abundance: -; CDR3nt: TGTGCTAGCAGCAGGGGACAGGGGGCTGTAGGGGCAGATACGCAGTATTTT; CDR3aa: CASSRGQGAVGADTQYF
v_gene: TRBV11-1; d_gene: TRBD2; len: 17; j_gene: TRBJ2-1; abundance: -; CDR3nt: TGTGCCAGCAGCGCCGGGACTAGCGGGAGGCTCTACAATGAGCAGTTCTTC; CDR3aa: CASSAGTSGRLYNEQFF
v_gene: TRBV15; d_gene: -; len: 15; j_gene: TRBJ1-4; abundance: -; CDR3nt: TGTGCCACCAGCAGACCAGACGGGAGGAATGAAAAACTGTTTTTT; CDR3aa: CATSRPDGRNEKLFF
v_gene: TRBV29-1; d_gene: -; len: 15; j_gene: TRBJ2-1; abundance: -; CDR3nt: TGCAGCGTTGAGGCCAGGGGTCGCACCTACAATGAGCAGTTCTTC; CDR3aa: CSVEARGRTYNEQFF
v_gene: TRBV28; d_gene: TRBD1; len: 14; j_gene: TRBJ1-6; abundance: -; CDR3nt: TGTGCCAGCAGGACAGGGGAGGGTGGGTCACCCCTCCACTTT; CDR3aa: CASRTGEGGSPLHF
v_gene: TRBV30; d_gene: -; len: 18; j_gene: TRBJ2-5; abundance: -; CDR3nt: TGTGCCTGGAATCTCGTTCGGACTTCTATAGCGCTCCTGGAGACCCAGTACTTC; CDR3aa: CAWNLVRTSIALLETQYF
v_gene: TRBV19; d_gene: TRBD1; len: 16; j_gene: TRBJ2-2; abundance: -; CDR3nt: TGTGCCAGTACCATGATTGGACAGGGGAACCCCGGGGAGCTGTTTTTT; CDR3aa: CASTMIGQGNPGELFF
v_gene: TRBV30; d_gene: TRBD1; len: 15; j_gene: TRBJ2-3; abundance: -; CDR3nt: TGTGCCTGGAGTTCGCCCACGGACAGGGAAGATACGCAGTATTTT; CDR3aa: CAWSSPTDREDTQYF
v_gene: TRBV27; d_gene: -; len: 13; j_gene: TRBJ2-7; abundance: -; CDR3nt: TGTGCCAGCAGTTTAGAAGAACCGGCCGGGACGTACTTC; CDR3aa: CASSLEEPAGTYF
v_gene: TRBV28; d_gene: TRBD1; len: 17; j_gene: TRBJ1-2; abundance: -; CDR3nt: TGTGCCAGCAGTTCTTGGGGGGGACAGGGAGCTAACTATGGCTACACCTTC; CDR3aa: CASSSWGGQGANYGYTF
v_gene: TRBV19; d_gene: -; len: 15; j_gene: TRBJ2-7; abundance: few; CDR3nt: TGTGCCAGTAGTATAGGGGGTCTGGCCGGCGACGAGCAGTACTTC; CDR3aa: CASSIGGLAGDEQYF
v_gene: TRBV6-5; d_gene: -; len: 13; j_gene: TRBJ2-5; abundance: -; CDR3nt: TGTGCCAGCAGTTCGTCCCGGAGAGAGACCCAGTACTTC; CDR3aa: CASSSSRRETQYF
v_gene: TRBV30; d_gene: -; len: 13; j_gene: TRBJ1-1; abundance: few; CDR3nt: TGTGCCTGGAAGATCACAGCGAACACTGAAGCTTTCTTT; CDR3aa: CAWKITANTEAFF
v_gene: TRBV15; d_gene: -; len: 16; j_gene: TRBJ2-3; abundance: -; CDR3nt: TGTGCCACCAGCAGAGACAGTTACCTGGTTCTAGATACGCAGTATTTT; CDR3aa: CATSRDSYLVLDTQYF
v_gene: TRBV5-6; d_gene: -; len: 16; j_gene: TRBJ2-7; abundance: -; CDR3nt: TGTGCCAGCAGCTGGACCGGACGGGACTCAGCTACCGAGCAGTACTTC; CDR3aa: CASSWTGRDSATEQYF
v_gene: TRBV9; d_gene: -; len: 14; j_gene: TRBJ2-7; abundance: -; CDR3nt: TGTGCCAGCAGCGTAGCGGGCTCGACCTACGAGCAGTACTTC; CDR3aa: CASSVAGSTYEQYF
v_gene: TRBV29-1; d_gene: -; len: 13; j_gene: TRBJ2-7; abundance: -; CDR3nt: TGCAGCGTTGCCCTCGGCCGAGACTACGAGCGGTACTTC; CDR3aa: CSVALGRDYERYF
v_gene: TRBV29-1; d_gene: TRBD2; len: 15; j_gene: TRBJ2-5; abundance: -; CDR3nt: TGCAGCGTTGATCTTACTAGCGGGATCCAAGAGACCCAGTACTTC; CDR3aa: CSVDLTSGIQETQYF
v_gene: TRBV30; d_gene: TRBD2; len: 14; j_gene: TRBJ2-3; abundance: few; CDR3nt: TGTGCCTTAGCGGGGGGGTCAAGTCCAGATACGCAGTATTTT; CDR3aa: CALAGGSSPDTQYF
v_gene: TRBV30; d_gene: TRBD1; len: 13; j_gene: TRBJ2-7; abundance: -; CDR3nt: TGTGCCTTCAAACAGGGGCCGGAGTACGAGCAGTACTTC; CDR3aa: CAFKQGPEYEQYF
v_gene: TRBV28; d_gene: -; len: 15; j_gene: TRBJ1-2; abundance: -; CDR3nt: TGTGCCAGCAGTTTACCCCAACGAGGAGGAGATGGCTACACCTTC; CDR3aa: CASSLPQRGGDGYTF
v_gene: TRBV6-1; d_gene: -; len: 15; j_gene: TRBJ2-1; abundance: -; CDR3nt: TGTGCCAGCAGTGAATTAGGCGGACCATACAATGAGCAGTTCTTC; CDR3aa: CASSELGGPYNEQFF
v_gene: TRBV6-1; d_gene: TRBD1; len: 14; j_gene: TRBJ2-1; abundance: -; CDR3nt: TGTGCCACCACAGGGGGCGCTTCCTACAATGAGCAGTTCTTC; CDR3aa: CATTGGASYNEQFF
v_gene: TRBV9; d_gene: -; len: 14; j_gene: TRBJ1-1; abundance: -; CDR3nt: TGTGCCAGCAGCGTAGACGCAGGGAACACTGAAGCTTTCTTT; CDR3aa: CASSVDAGNTEAFF